The clone carrying this TCR beta chain was counted a few times. Its matching antigen is unknown. TCRdb processed the reads anew with MiXCR; each CDR3 protein has one entry. The sample holds 600,000 to 700,000 distinct CDR3 sequences, about 30% seen once. The sample originates from a study of T cell repertoires in cytomegalovirus infection. Study overall: Recently described HLA-C-restricted plus well-studied HLA-B-restricted CMV epitopes were used. Carrying CMV and the relevant HLA type showed in public TCR beta signatures.

Study-wide results and limits: People with CMV and the relevant HLA were identified by cumulative public TCR beta family frequency. Across the ex vivo response, the dominant clonotypes were HLA-C-restricted CMV-specific TCR beta clonotypes.

This sample comprised cultured PBMCs, obtained from culture after CMV antigen stimulation. The sequence was collected from a human donor in good health (CMV status not recorded). Some clones in this sample may be carry-over from other donors' samples.

The CDR3 sequence is CASSPRGNNSPLHF. Written as DNA, the CDR3 is TGTGCCAGCAGCCCCCGGGGGAATAATTCACCCCTCCACTTT. The chain recombines TRBV7-9 with TRBJ1-6; the D gene is possibly TRBD1 (5 bases). V lost 5 bases and J 5 bases, leaving 10 bases between the germline ends. Germline-derived CDR1 and CDR2 are SEHNR and FQNEAQ (reference sequence). The CDR3 sequence is 14 residues long.